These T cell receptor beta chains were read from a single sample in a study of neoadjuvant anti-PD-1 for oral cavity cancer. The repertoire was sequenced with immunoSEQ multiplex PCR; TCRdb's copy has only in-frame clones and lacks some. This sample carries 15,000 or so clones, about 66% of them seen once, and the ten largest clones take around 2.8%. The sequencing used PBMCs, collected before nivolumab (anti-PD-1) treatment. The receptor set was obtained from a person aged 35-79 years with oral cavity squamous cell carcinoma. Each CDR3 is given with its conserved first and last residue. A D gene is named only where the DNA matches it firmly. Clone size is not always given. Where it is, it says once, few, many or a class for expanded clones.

CASSPGTGVVYGYTF	TGTGCCAGCAGCCCCGGGACAGGGGTGGTCTATGGCTACACCTTC	TRBD1	.	TRBV7-2	TRBJ1-2
CAWSSKGPGANVLTF	TGTGCCTGGAGTTCGAAGGGGCCTGGGGCCAACGTCCTGACTTTC	.	.	TRBV30	TRBJ2-6
CASSGGGGTEAFF	TGCGCCAGCAGCGGTGGTGGTGGTACTGAAGCTTTCTTT	.	.	TRBV5-1	TRBJ1-1
CASSQGEVNTEAFF	TGTGCCAGCAGCCAAGGTGAGGTGAACACTGAAGCTTTCTTT	.	few	TRBV4-2	TRBJ1-1
CASSGTGDSNTIYF	TGTGCCAGCAGCGGGACAGGGGATTCAAACACCATATATTTT	TRBD1	once	TRBV6-6	TRBJ1-3
CASSLSTGELFF	TGTGCCAGCAGCTTATCCACCGGGGAGCTGTTTTTT	.	.	TRBV7-8	TRBJ2-2
CASSKDRDGAYYEQYF	TGTGCCAGCAGCAAGGACAGGGACGGGGCCTACTACGAGCAGTACTTC	TRBD1	.	TRBV5-5	TRBJ2-7
CTSSQDLGGYTF	TGCACCAGCAGCCAAGATCTCGGTGGCTACACCTTC	.	.	TRBV1	TRBJ1-2
CASTRASEQFF	TGTGCCAGCACCAGGGCTAGTGAGCAGTTCTTC	.	.	TRBV6-5	TRBJ2-1
CASSLGRGPINEQFF	TGTGCCAGCAGCTTGGGGCGGGGTCCTATAAATGAGCAGTTCTTC	.	.	TRBV5-6	TRBJ2-1
CASSGTATGELFF	TGTGCCAGCAGCGGTACAGCCACCGGGGAGCTGTTTTTT	.	.	TRBV25-1	TRBJ2-2
CASSWTTAESSYEQYF	TGCGCCAGCAGCTGGACCACGGCGGAGAGCTCCTACGAGCAGTACTTC	.	once	TRBV5-1	TRBJ2-7
CATSRDRRETSTDTQYF	TGTGCCACCAGCAGAGATAGGCGGGAGACGAGCACAGATACGCAGTATTTT	TRBD2	.	TRBV15	TRBJ2-3
CAWSEAGLGQYF	TGTGCCTGGAGTGAAGCGGGATTAGGGCAGTACTTC	TRBD2	.	TRBV30	TRBJ2-7
CASSEVAGSYNEQFF	TGTGCCAGCAGCGAGGTAGCGGGAAGCTACAATGAGCAGTTCTTC	TRBD2	.	TRBV6-6	TRBJ2-1
CASSLSSYNEQFF	TGTGCCAGCAGTTTGAGCTCCTACAATGAGCAGTTCTTC	.	.	TRBV27	TRBJ2-1
CSAGRATDTQYF	TGCAGCGCAGGGAGGGCCACAGATACGCAGTATTTT	TRBD2	.	TRBV29-1	TRBJ2-3
CASSFSPYTGELFF	TGTGCCAGTAGTTTCAGTCCCTACACCGGGGAGCTGTTTTTT	.	.	TRBV19	TRBJ2-2
CASSTLAGVREQYF	TGTGCCAGCAGTACACTAGCGGGAGTTCGCGAGCAGTACTTC	TRBD2	once	TRBV6-5	TRBJ2-7
CASSVQGNYGYTF	TGTGCCAGCAGTGTACAGGGGAACTATGGCTACACCTTC	TRBD1	.	TRBV2	TRBJ1-2
CASSASGTSGNNEQFF	TGTGCCAGCAGCGCCTCCGGGACTAGCGGCAACAATGAGCAGTTCTTC	TRBD2	.	TRBV7-8	TRBJ2-1
CAIRPGRPSYEQYF	TGTGCCATCAGGCCGGGACGCCCCTCCTACGAGCAGTACTTC	.	.	TRBV10-3	TRBJ2-7
CAIRTRQGFDEQFF	TGTGCCATCAGGACGAGGCAGGGTTTCGATGAGCAGTTCTTC	.	.	TRBV10-3	TRBJ2-1
CASSVVGDSPYEQYF	TGTGCCAGCAGCGTAGTTGGAGACAGTCCGTACGAGCAGTACTTC	.	.	TRBV9	TRBJ2-7
CASTPGTGLAQETQYF	TGTGCCAGCACTCCCGGGACAGGGTTGGCCCAAGAGACCCAGTACTTC	TRBD1	.	TRBV5-5	TRBJ2-5
CATSPGTLTNYGYTF	TGTGCCACCTCCCCAGGGACTCTTACTAACTATGGCTACACCTTC	.	.	TRBV10-3	TRBJ1-2
CASRGGQGLNQPQHF	TGCGCCAGCAGGGGGGGACAGGGACTCAATCAGCCCCAGCATTTT	TRBD1	.	TRBV10-2	TRBJ1-5
CASSLKMGATNEQFF	TGTGCCAGCAGCCTCAAAATGGGGGCCACCAATGAGCAGTTCTTC	.	.	TRBV7-3	TRBJ2-1
CASSHPRTSGGETQYF	TGCGCCAGCAGCCACCCTCGGACTAGCGGAGGAGAGACCCAGTACTTC	TRBD2	.	TRBV4-1	TRBJ2-5
CASSWDRGIVAYGYTF	TGTGCCAGCAGCTGGGACAGGGGAATTGTGGCCTATGGCTACACCTTC	TRBD1	.	TRBV7-2	TRBJ1-2
CASSVGLAGTGTDTQYF	TGTGCCAGCAGCGTAGGGCTAGCGGGAACGGGGACAGATACGCAGTATTTT	TRBD2	.	TRBV9	TRBJ2-3
CASSLDRRGVYEQYF	TGTGCCAGCAGCTTAGATCGGCGCGGAGTCTACGAGCAGTACTTC	.	.	TRBV11-2	TRBJ2-7
CASSPQGPTEAFF	TGTGCCAGCAGCCCGCAGGGGCCCACTGAAGCTTTCTTT	.	.	TRBV11-2	TRBJ1-1
CASSTGGTEAFF	TGCGCCAGCAGCACAGGGGGGACTGAAGCTTTCTTT	TRBD1	.	TRBV5-1	TRBJ1-1
CASSSPGTNQPQHF	TGTGCCAGCAGTTCCCCCGGGACCAATCAGCCCCAGCATTTT	.	.	TRBV6-5	TRBJ1-5
CASSLRGAGDSYNEQFF	TGTGCCAGCAGCCTAAGGGGAGCGGGAGACTCCTACAATGAGCAGTTCTTC	TRBD2	.	TRBV4-2	TRBJ2-1
CASSLRVWGNEKLFF	TGTGCCAGCAGCTTAAGGGTCTGGGGGAATGAAAAACTGTTTTTT	.	few	TRBV7-3	TRBJ1-4
CASSRGQAAYNQPQHF	TGTGCCAGTAGTCGAGGACAGGCCGCATATAATCAGCCCCAGCATTTT	TRBD1	few	TRBV19	TRBJ1-5
CASSLVASGRGDTQYF	TGTGCCAGCAGCTTAGTGGCTAGCGGGAGGGGGGATACGCAGTATTTT	TRBD2	.	TRBV11-2	TRBJ2-3
CAHSREIREKLFF	TGTGCCCATTCCAGGGAGATACGTGAAAAACTGTTTTTT	.	.	TRBV6-1	TRBJ1-4
CASSVGYEQYF	TGTGCCAGCAGTGTGGGGTACGAGCAGTACTTC	.	.	TRBV2	TRBJ2-7
CASSPSQGNQPQHF	TGTGCCAGCAGCCCCTCACAGGGCAATCAGCCCCAGCATTTT	.	.	TRBV6-5	TRBJ1-5
CASSLRSAGGRHEQYF	TGTGCCAGCAGCTTAAGATCAGCGGGAGGTAGACACGAGCAGTACTTC	TRBD2	.	TRBV7-3	TRBJ2-7
CASRNRDRVGEKLFF	TGTGCCAGCAGGAACAGGGACAGGGTAGGCGAAAAACTGTTTTTT	TRBD1	few	TRBV2	TRBJ1-4
CASSLYTGELFF	TGTGCCAGCAGCTTATACACCGGGGAGCTGTTTTTT	.	.	TRBV5-6	TRBJ2-2
CASSGQGAVGELFF	TGTGCCAGCAGTGGGCAGGGGGCAGTCGGGGAGCTGTTTTTT	TRBD1	.	TRBV25-1	TRBJ2-2
CASSLAEGEGRITF	TGTGCCAGCAGCTTAGCGGAGGGGGAGGGCCGGATCACCTTC	.	few	TRBV7-9	TRBJ1-2
CASSTGTGDQPQHF	TGTGCCAGCAGCACCGGGACAGGGGATCAGCCCCAGCATTTT	TRBD1	.	TRBV6-6	TRBJ1-5
CASTRGGGQEEAFF	TGCGCCAGCACCCGGGGAGGGGGCCAGGAGGAAGCTTTCTTT	TRBD1	.	TRBV5-1	TRBJ1-1
CASSSYDTEAFF	TGTGCCAGCAGCTCATATGACACTGAAGCTTTCTTT	.	.	TRBV7-9	TRBJ1-1
CASSSGQTFNQPQHF	TGTGCCAGCAGTTCGGGACAGACCTTCAATCAGCCCCAGCATTTT	TRBD1	.	TRBV6-5	TRBJ1-5
CASSYLSVSTGELFF	TGTGCCAGCAGTTACCTTAGCGTCAGTACCGGGGAGCTGTTTTTT	.	.	TRBV6-5	TRBJ2-2
CSVYNQGQAFF	TGCAGCGTCTACAATCAGGGACAAGCTTTCTTT	.	.	TRBV29-1	TRBJ1-1
CASSIDGRDYEQYF	TGTGCCAGTAGTATAGACGGCAGAGACTACGAGCAGTACTTC	.	.	TRBV19	TRBJ2-7
CATSTASGGQETQYF	TGTGCCACCAGCACGGCCTCGGGGGGACAAGAGACCCAGTACTTC	TRBD2	once	TRBV15	TRBJ2-5